Following are 31 T cell receptor beta chains from one sample sequenced in a study of beta chain features in type 1 diabetes. Sequenced material consisted of expressed TCRB transcripts (all of the isolated RNA was reverse transcribed). Only in-frame clones appear in the TCRdb table, and some are missing; sequencing was by immunoSEQ multiplex PCR. This sample has fewer than 200,000 clones, with more than 10% found just once. Sequencing was done on a sample of central memory CD4+ T cells from blood. The source is a woman aged 18-29 years in good health.

This clone was seen only a few times. The chain employs TRBV10-3 and TRBJ2-1; a weak D match, TRBD1 (6 bases). Germline CDR1 reads ENHRY; CDR2 reads SYGVKD. The CDR3 contains 13 residues. Between the trimmed V and J ends, which lost 2 bases and 8 bases, there was a span of 10 bases. This CDR3 reads CAISEAAGDEQFF. CDR3 bases: TGTGCCATCAGTGAGGCGGCAGGGGATGAGCAGTTCTTC.

V and J are TRBV11-2 and TRBJ1-1; 9 bases align to TRBD1. There are 15 residues in the CDR3. Germline trimming cut 6 bases from V and 0 bases from J; bases unmatched to any gene: 5. CDR1 and CDR2 (germline): SGHAT, FQNNGV. CDR3 DNA sequence: TGTGCCAGCAGTTGGACAGGGGCCCTGAACACTGAAGCTTTCTTT. This encodes CASSWTGALNTEAFF.

The chain's CDR3 is CASSDESGRIFNEQFF. The DNA for the CDR3 is TGTGCCAGCAGCGATGAAAGCGGGAGGATTTTTAATGAGCAGTTCTTC. The rearrangement uses TRBV9 and TRBJ2-1, with 9 nucleotides matching TRBD2. The germline CDR1 and CDR2 sequences are SGDLS and YYNGEE. V shed 3 bases, J shed 7 bases, and the junction held 11 bases outside the gene matches. This CDR3 has 16 amino acids.

This clone has a handful of counts. The rearrangement joins TRBV19 to TRBJ2-5; possibly TRBD1 for D (5 bases). Germline CDR1 and CDR2: LNHDA and SQIVND (reference sequence). Trimming removed 3 bases from V and 5 bases from J, with 7 bases in between. This CDR3 has 12 residues. In nucleotides, the CDR3 is TGTGCCAGTAGTATCCAGGGTGAGACCCAGTACTTC. As protein: CASSIQGETQYF.

This clone appeared many times. In DNA form, the CDR3 reads TGTGCCAGCAGCCCTTCTGGTGGAGGTACCAACTACGAGCAGTACTTC. Protein product: CASSPSGGGTNYEQYF. The chain is built from TRBV16 and TRBJ2-7, with D perhaps TRBD2 (5 bases). The V gene's germline CDR1 is KGHSY and CDR2 FQNENV. The V end lost 4 bases, the J end lost 3 bases, and 19 bases lay between the germline ends. CDR3 length: 16 amino acids.

This chain connects TRBV18 to TRBJ1-5; D gene uncertain. Germline CDR1 and CDR2: KGHSH and LQKENI. The CDR3 spans 14 residues. Between the trimmed V and J ends, which lost 3 bases and 1 base, there was a span of 7 bases. CDR3 sequence reads: CASSPRSSNQPQHF. The CDR3 bases are TGTGCCAGCTCACCCAGGTCGAGCAATCAGCCCCAGCATTTT.

The chain carries TRBV6-5 and TRBJ2-7; 10 nucleotides match TRBD1. The length of the CDR3 is 13 residues. V shed 6 bases, J shed 5 bases, and the junction held 4 bases outside the gene matches. Germline V lookup: CDR1 MNHEY, CDR2 SVGAGI. CDR3 in amino acids: CASSFGQGDEQYF. For the CDR3, the DNA is TGTGCCAGCAGCTTCGGACAGGGGGACGAGCAGTACTTC.

There are a few counts of this clone. This rearrangement joins TRBV4-1 to TRBJ1-2; no clear D gene. Trimming pared 0 bases from V and 0 bases from J, leaving 8 bases between. CDR1 and CDR2 from the germline V gene are MGHRA and YSYEKL. CDR3 length equals 15 residues. For the CDR3, the DNA is TGCGCCAGCAGCCAAGAAATGACAACTAACTATGGCTACACCTTC. Translation: CASSQEMTTNYGYTF.

The chain has TRBV6-1 and TRBJ1-2, with a possible D match to TRBD1 (6 bases). The V end was cut by 10 bases, the J end by 6 bases, with 18 bases between. Germline values: CDR1 MNHNS, CDR2 SASEGT. The CDR3 totals 13 residues. DNA of the CDR3: TGTGCCACCCAGCCAGGGGTCAGTGATGGCTACACCTTC. Protein sequence: CATQPGVSDGYTF.

V gene TRBV5-1 combines with J gene TRBJ2-2; 9 bases agree with TRBD2. CDR1 and CDR2 (germline): SGHRS, YFSETQ. The CDR3 is 16 amino acids. V shed 2 bases, J shed 2 bases, and the junction held 4 bases outside the gene matches. For the CDR3, the DNA is TGCGCCAGCAGCTTCGGAGCGGGGGGTAACACCGGGGAGCTGTTTTTT. It specifies CASSFGAGGNTGELFF.

A remark on this clone: Germline and junction disagree at one end, which may indicate a read error. This chain joins TRBV6-1 and TRBJ2-3, with D perhaps matching TRBD2 (6 bases). The germline V gene has CDR1 MNHNS and CDR2 SASEGT. This CDR3 spans 15 amino acids. The CDR3 DNA is TGTGCCATCAGTGAGTCGACTAGAGTCACAGATACGCAGTATTTT. It codes for CAISESTRVTDTQYF.

Here the CDR3 reads CASSIIGQGTINEQFF. DNA for the CDR3: TGTGCCAGCAGCATTATCGGACAGGGGACAATCAATGAGCAGTTCTTC. V is TRBV5-5 and J is TRBJ2-1, with 9 bases lining up with TRBD1. J gave up 6 bases and V 4 bases, and 11 bases lay outside the gene matches. The CDR3 sequence is 16 residues long. CDR1 SGHKS and CDR2 YYEKEE come from the germline V gene (reference sequence).

The rearrangement joins TRBV27 to TRBJ2-3; D gene ambiguous. Trimming removed 3 bases at V and 4 bases at J, with 11 bases between. This CDR3 is built from 14 residues. Germline-derived CDR1 and CDR2 are MNHEY and SMNVEV (reference sequence). This CDR3 is CASSLFSLPDTQYF. In nucleotides, the CDR3 is TGTGCCAGCAGTTTGTTTAGTTTACCAGATACGCAGTATTTT.

V gene TRBV5-6 combines with J gene TRBJ2-3; no reliable D call. V was clipped by 4 bases and J by 2 bases, with 2 bases between them. The CDR3 has 11 residues. CDR1 and CDR2 (germline): SGHDT, YYEEEE. The CDR3 coding sequence is TGTGCCAGCAGCCTCACAGATACGCAGTATTTT. Amino acid sequence: CASSLTDTQYF.

The chain is built from TRBV28 and TRBJ2-5; the match to TRBD1 covers 8 bases. The CDR3 runs 15 residues. Trimming took 6 bases from V and 6 from J; bases not matched to a gene: 12. Germline CDR1 MDHEN, CDR2 SYDVKM. Written as DNA, the CDR3 is TGTGCCAGCAGCAGCGCCGGACAGGGCACGAAGACCCAGTACTTC. This translates into CASSSAGQGTKTQYF.

This sequence joins TRBV9 and TRBJ2-1; 11 bases are a match to TRBD2. The J segment lost 8 bases and the V segment lost 4 bases, leaving 14 bases of the junction unmatched. The CDR3 has 17 amino acids. The V gene's germline CDR1 is SGDLS and CDR2 YYNGEE. The chain's CDR3 is CASSSQRGLAGGDEQFF. In nucleotides, the CDR3 is TGTGCCAGCAGCTCTCAACGAGGACTAGCGGGTGGGGATGAGCAGTTCTTC.

The genes are TRBV6-5 and TRBJ2-2; 7 positions agree with TRBD2. CDR1 and CDR2 from the germline V gene are MNHEY and SVGAGI. V dropped 9 bases and J dropped 1; count of bases not matched to a gene: 5. The CDR3 has 14 residues. The chain's CDR3 is CASGGRGNTGELFF. The CDR3 DNA is TGTGCCAGTGGTGGGAGGGGGAACACCGGGGAGCTGTTTTTT.

The rearrangement joins TRBV28 to TRBJ2-7, with 7 nucleotides matching TRBD1. Trimming at V came to 5 bases and at J to 6 bases, leaving 4 bases not matched to a gene. The germline V gene encodes CDR1 MDHEN and CDR2 SYDVKM. This CDR3 comprises 12 residues. The CDR3, as DNA: TGTGCCAGCAGTGTCCGGACAGGCGAGCAGTACTTC. Amino acids: CASSVRTGEQYF.

In nucleotides, the CDR3 is TGTGCCATCAGTGATGAGGGAGGGAACATGAAGACCCAGTACTTC. It is translated as CAISDEGGNMKTQYF. The gene calls are TRBV10-3 and TRBJ2-5; 7 nucleotides agree with TRBD2. Germline lookup yields CDR1 ENHRY and CDR2 SYGVKD. The CDR3 is made up of 15 amino acids. With 3 bases clipped from V and 6 bases from J, the junction kept 10 bases outside the gene matches.

This chain connects TRBV11-3 to TRBJ2-7, with TRBD1 identical over 9 bases. The CDR3 sequence is 14 residues long. Germline CDR1 reads SGHNT; CDR2 reads YENEEA. Trimming cost V 5 bases and J 5 bases; bases outside gene matches: 7. The CDR3: CASSPRTGEDEQYF. The CDR3 DNA reads TGTGCCAGCAGCCCTAGGACAGGGGAGGACGAGCAGTACTTC.

The rearrangement joins TRBV28 to TRBJ2-6; a weak D match, TRBD1 (6 bases). The CDR3 is made up of 16 amino acids. V was shortened by 3 bases and J by 5 bases, with 14 bases between the two germline ends. Germline V CDR1 and CDR2: MDHEN, SYDVKM. This chain's CDR3 is CASSLIQGVRANVLTF. The CDR3 nucleotides read TGTGCCAGCAGTTTGATACAGGGTGTCAGGGCCAACGTCCTGACTTTC.

The genes are TRBV9 and TRBJ1-2; D unclear. This CDR3 has 13 amino acids. With 0 bases removed from V and 6 bases from J, the gap between germline ends came to 9 bases. Germline V gives CDR1 SGDLS, CDR2 YYNGEE. The CDR3 coding sequence is TGTGCCAGCAGCGTAGTTGGAGGGCATGGCTACACCTTC. This gives the protein CASSVVGGHGYTF.

Concerning this clone: This CDR3 is also generated by other DNA sequences in the sample. This sequence joins TRBV13 and TRBJ2-6, with D possibly being TRBD1 (5 bases). Germline lookup yields CDR1 PRHDT and CDR2 FYEKMQ (reference sequence). V gave up 2 bases and J gave up 1 base, with 9 bases separating them. This CDR3 is 16 amino acids long. In DNA, the CDR3 is TGTGCCAGCAGCTTACTGTCAGGGTCTGGGGCCAACGTCCTGACTTTC. It is translated as CASSLLSGSGANVLTF. The full variable domain, in which reference TRBV13 and TRBJ2-6 provide the parts outside the CDR3, is AAGVIQSPRHLIKEKRETATLKCYPIPRHDTVYWYQQGPGQDPQFLISFYEKMQSDKGSIPDRFSAQQFSDYHSELNMSSLELGDSALYFCASSLLSGSGANVLTFGAGSRLTVL.

This clone occurred a few times. The chain is built from TRBV5-1 and TRBJ1-2; no clear D gene. Germline V gene sequence: CDR1 SGHRS, CDR2 YFSETQ. The CDR3 length is 13 residues. Trimming took 2 bases from V and 1 from J, leaving 6 bases between them. The CDR3 loop reads CASSFNSNYGYTF. The CDR3 nucleotides read TGCGCCAGCAGCTTTAACAGTAACTATGGCTACACCTTC.

CDR3 amino acids: CASSLWDRPTGNTIYF. The CDR3 bases are TGTGCCAGCAGCCTTTGGGACAGGCCGACTGGAAACACCATATATTTT. The chain is built from TRBV7-9 and TRBJ1-3; TRBD1 agrees at 8 bases. Germline CDR1 and CDR2: SEHNR and FQNEAQ (reference sequence). The CDR3 runs to 16 residues. Germline trimming cut 5 bases from V and 2 bases from J; bases unmatched to any gene: 8.

V usage is TRBV28 and J usage is TRBJ1-5, with 7 nucleotides matching TRBD1. The CDR3 consists of 13 residues. Trimming cost V 6 bases and J 9 bases; bases outside gene matches: 8. Germline V lookup: CDR1 MDHEN, CDR2 SYDVKM. The DNA of the CDR3 is TGTGCCAGCAGGCGGACAGGTCTCCGGCCCCAGCATTTT. Translation gives CASRRTGLRPQHF.

A few counts support this clone. V is TRBV15 and J is TRBJ2-4; a possible D gene is TRBD1 (6 bases). CDR1 is LNHNV and CDR2 is YYDKDF in the germline V gene (reference sequence). The CDR3 has 17 residues. Deletions cut 0 bases from V and 0 bases from J, with 12 bases between. Written as DNA, the CDR3 is TGTGCCACCAGCAGAGATGAGGACAGTCTAGCCAAAAACATTCAGTACTTC. Its translation is CATSRDEDSLAKNIQYF.

Concerning this clone itself: Germline is not matched at one junction end, which may reflect a read error. The V call is TRBV20-1, the J call TRBJ1-2, with a possible D match to TRBD1 (6 bases). CDR1 is DFQATT and CDR2 is SNEGSKA in the germline V gene (reference sequence). The CDR3 covers 11 residues. The CDR3 sequence is CSARDPGGKAF. As DNA, the CDR3 is TGCAGTGCTAGAGATCCTGGGGGCAAAGCATTC.

Note on this clone: The same CDR3 can be traced to other DNA sequences in this sample. V is TRBV5-4 and J is TRBJ2-7, with 7 bases lining up with TRBD1. CDR1 is SGHNT, CDR2 YYREEE, per germline (reference sequence). Trimming took 4 bases from V and 3 from J; bases not matched to a gene: 1. The CDR3 contains 12 residues. The CDR3 DNA follows: TGTGCCAGCAGCAGGGACAGCTACGAGCAGTACTTC. Translating gives CASSRDSYEQYF.

This clone was detected a few times. The V gene is TRBV9, the J gene TRBJ1-2; 8 bases are a match to TRBD1. Germline trimming cut 3 bases from V and 2 bases from J; bases unmatched to any gene: 9. This CDR3 contains 16 residues. Looked up from germline, CDR1 is SGDLS and CDR2 is YYNGEE. The CDR3 reads CASSAFQGARNYGYTF. CDR3 bases: TGTGCCAGCAGCGCCTTCCAGGGGGCGCGGAACTATGGCTACACCTTC.

This clone occurred a few times. This rearrangement joins TRBV15 to TRBJ1-1; 9 bases are shared with TRBD1. The CDR3 runs 16 residues. J was trimmed by 3 bases and V by 4 bases; bases with no gene match: 9. Germline assignment: CDR1 LNHNV and CDR2 YYDKDF (reference sequence). The CDR3 nucleotides read TGTGCCACCAGCACTCCGGGACAGGGATCGGACACTGAAGCTTTCTTT. The encoded protein is CATSTPGQGSDTEAFF.